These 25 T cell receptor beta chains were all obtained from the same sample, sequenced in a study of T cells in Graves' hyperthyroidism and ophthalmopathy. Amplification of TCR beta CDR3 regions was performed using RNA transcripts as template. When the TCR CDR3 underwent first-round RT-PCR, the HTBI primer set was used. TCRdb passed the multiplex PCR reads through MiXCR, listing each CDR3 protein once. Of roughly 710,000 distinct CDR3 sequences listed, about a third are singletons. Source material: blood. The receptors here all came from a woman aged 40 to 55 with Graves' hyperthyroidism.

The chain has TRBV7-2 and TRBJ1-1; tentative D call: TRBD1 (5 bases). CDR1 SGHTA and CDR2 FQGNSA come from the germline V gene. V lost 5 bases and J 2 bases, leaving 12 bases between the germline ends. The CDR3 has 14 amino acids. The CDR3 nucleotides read TGTGCCAGCAGCCCCCGGGGGAGCAACACTGAAGCTTTCTTT. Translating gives CASSPRGSNTEAFF.

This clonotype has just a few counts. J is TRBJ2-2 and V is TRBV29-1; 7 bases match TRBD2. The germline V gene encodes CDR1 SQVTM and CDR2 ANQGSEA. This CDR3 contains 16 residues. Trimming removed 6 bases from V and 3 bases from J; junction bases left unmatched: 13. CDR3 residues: CSVPRGTSAYTGELFF. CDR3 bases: TGCAGCGTCCCTAGGGGAACTAGCGCCTACACCGGGGAGCTGTTTTTT.

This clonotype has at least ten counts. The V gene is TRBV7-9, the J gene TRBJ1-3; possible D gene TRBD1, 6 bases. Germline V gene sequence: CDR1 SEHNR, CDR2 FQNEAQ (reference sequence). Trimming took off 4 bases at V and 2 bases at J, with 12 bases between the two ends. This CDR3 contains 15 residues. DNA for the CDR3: TGTGCCAGCAGCTCCTCAGGGGAGGCTGGAAACACCATATATTTT. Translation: CASSSSGEAGNTIYF.

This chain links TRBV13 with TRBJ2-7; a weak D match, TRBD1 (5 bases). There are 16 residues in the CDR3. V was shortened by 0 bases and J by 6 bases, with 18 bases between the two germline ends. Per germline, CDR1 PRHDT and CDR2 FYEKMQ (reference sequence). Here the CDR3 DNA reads TGTGCCAGCAGCTTAGGGCAGGGAAGGATTTCGGGCGAGCAGTACTTC. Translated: CASSLGQGRISGEQYF.

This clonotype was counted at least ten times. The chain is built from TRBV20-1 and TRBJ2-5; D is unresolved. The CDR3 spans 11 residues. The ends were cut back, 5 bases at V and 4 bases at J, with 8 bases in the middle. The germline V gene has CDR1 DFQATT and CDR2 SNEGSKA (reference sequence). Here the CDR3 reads CSARERETQYF. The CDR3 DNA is TGCAGTGCTCGCGAACGAGAGACCCAGTACTTC.

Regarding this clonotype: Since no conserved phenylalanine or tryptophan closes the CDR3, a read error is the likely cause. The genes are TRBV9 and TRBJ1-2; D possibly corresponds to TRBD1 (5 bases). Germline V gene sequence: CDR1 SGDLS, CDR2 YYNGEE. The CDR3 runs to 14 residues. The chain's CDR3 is CASSVGVAGYGYTL. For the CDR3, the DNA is TGCGCCAGCAGCGTAGGAGTAGCAGGGTATGGCTACACCCTC.

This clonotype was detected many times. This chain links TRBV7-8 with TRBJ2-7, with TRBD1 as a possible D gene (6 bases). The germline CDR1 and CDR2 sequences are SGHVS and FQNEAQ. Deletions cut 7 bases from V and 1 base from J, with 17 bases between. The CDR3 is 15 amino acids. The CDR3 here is CASTPDRTASYEQYF. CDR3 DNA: TGTGCCAGCACCCCGGATAGGACAGCATCCTACGAGCAGTACTTC.

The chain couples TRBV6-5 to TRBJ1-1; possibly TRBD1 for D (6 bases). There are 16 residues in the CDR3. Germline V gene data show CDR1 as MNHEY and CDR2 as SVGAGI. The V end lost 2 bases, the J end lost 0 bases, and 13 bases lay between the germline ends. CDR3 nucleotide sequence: TGTGCCAGCAGTTACGGAGGGGGTGTCATGAACACTGAAGCTTTCTTT. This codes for CASSYGGGVMNTEAFF.

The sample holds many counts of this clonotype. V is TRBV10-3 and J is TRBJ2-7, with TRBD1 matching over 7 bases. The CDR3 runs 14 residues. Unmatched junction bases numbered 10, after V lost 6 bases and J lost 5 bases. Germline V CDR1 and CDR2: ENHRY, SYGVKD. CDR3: CAIRPTGQMDEQYF. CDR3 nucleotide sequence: TGTGCCATCAGACCCACGGGACAGATGGACGAGCAGTACTTC.

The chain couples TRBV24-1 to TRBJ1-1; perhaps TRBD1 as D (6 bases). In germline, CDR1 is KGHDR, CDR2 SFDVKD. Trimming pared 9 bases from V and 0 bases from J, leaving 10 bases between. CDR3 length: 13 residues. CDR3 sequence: CATRRDMNTEAFF. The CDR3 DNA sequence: TGTGCCACCCGACGGGACATGAACACTGAAGCTTTCTTT.

DNA for the CDR3: TGTGCCAGCAGTTACCGACAGGGGGGAACCGGGGAGCTGTTTTTT. This encodes CASSYRQGGTGELFF. This chain links TRBV6-5 with TRBJ2-2, with TRBD1 matching over 9 bases. The CDR3 sequence is 15 residues long. The germline CDR1 and CDR2 sequences are MNHEY and SVGAGI. J gave up 5 bases and V 2 bases, and 3 bases lay outside the gene matches.

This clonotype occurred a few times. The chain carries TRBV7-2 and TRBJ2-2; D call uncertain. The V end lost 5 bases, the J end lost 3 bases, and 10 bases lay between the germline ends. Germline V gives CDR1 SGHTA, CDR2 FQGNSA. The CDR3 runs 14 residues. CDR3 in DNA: TGTGCCAGCAGCCCCCCCTGGGACACCGGGGAGCTGTTTTTT. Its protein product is CASSPPWDTGELFF.

CDR3 coding DNA: TGCGCCAGCAGCCAAGAAGCGGGATTATTCTCCTACGAGCAGTACTTC. Translating gives CASSQEAGLFSYEQYF. This chain joins TRBV4-3 and TRBJ2-7, with TRBD2 identical over 7 bases. V was pared by 0 bases and J by 0 bases, with 5 bases of the junction left unmatched. Germline V lookup: CDR1 LGHNA, CDR2 YSLEER. This CDR3 has 16 amino acids.

The CDR3 loop reads CAWSVGSGNEQYF. CDR3 in DNA: TGTGCCTGGAGTGTCGGGAGCGGGAACGAGCAGTACTTC. The chain uses TRBV25-1 and TRBJ2-7; TRBD2 agrees at 7 bases. Losses at the gene ends were 11 bases for V and 5 bases for J; bases not matched to a gene: 12. The CDR3 loop spans 13 amino acids. Looked up from germline, CDR1 is MGHDK and CDR2 is SYGVNS.

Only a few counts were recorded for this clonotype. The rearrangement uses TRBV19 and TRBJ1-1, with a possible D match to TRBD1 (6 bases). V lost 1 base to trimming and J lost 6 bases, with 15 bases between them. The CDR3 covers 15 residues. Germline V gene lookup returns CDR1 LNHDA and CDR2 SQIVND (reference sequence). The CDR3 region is CASSIARTERAEAFF. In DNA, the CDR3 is TGTGCCAGTAGTATAGCCCGGACAGAAAGAGCTGAAGCTTTCTTT.

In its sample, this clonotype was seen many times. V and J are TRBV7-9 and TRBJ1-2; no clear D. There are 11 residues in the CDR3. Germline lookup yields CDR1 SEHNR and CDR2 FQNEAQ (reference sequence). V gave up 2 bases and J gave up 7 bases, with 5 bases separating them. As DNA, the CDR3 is TGTGCCAGCAGCTTAAGTTCTGGCTACACCTTC. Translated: CASSLSSGYTF.

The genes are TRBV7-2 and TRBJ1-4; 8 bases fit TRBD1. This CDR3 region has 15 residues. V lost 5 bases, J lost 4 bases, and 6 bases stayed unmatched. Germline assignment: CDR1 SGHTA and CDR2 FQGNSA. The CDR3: CASSRGTGDNEKLFF. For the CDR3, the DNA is TGTGCCAGCAGCCGTGGGACAGGAGATAATGAAAAACTGTTTTTT.

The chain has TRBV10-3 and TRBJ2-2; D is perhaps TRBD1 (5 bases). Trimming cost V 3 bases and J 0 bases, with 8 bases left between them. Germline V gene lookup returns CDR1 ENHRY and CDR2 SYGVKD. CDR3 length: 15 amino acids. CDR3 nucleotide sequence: TGTGCCATCAGTGAAGACAGTTCGAACACCGGGGAGCTGTTTTTT. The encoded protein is CAISEDSSNTGELFF.

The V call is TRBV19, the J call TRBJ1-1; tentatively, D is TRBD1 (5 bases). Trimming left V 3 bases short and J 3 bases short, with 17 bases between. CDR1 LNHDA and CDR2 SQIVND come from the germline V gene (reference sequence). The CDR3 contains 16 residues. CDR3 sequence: CASSIGTGDFYTEAFF. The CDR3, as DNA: TGTGCCAGTAGTATCGGGACGGGGGACTTCTACACTGAAGCTTTCTTT.

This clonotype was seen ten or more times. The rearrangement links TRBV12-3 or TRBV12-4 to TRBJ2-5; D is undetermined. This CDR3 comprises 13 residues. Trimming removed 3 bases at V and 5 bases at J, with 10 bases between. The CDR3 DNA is TGTGCCAGCAGTTTGAGGACGAGGGAGACCCAGTACTTC. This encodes CASSLRTRETQYF.

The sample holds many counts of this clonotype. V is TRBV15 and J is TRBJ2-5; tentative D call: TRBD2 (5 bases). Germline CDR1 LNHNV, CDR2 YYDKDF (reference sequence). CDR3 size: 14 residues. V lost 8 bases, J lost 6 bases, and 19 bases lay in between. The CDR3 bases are TGTGCCACCCAAGAGGCCGCGAGGAGGCAGACCCAGTACTTC. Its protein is CATQEAARRQTQYF. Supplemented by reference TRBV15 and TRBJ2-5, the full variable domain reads DAMVIQNPRYQVTQFGKPVTLSCSQTLNHNVMYWYQQKSSQAPKLLFHYYDKDFNNEADTPDNFQSRRPNTSFCFLDIRSPGLGDTAMYLCATQEAARRQTQYFGPGTRLLVL.

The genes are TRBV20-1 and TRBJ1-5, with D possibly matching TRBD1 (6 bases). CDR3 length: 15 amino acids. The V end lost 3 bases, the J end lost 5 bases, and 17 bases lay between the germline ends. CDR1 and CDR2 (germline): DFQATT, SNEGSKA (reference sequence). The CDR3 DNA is TGCAGTGCTAGGGAGGGACACAGTCCCCATCAGCCCCAGCATTTT. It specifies CSAREGHSPHQPQHF.

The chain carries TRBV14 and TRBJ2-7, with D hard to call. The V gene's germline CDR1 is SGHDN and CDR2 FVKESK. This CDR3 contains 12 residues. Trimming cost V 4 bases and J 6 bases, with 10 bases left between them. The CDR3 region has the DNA TGTGCCAGCAGCCCGGCTAAGGGCGAGCAGTACTTC. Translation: CASSPAKGEQYF.

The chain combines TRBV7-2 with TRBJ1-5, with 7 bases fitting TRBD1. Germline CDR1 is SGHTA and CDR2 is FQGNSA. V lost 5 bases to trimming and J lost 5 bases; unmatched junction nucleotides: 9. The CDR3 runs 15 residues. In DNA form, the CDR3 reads TGTGCCAGCAGCCCGCTCTGGACAGGTGATCAGCCCCAGCATTTT. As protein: CASSPLWTGDQPQHF.

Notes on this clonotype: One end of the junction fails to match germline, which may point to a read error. CDR3 sequence: CASSQLFVVRGPSYERYF. The CDR3 DNA sequence: TGCGCCAGCAGCCAACTCTTCGTTGTGAGGGGGCCCTCCTACGAGCGGTACTTC. The chain recombines TRBV7-9 with TRBJ2-7; 7 bases agree with TRBD1. Germline V gene lookup returns CDR1 SEHNR and CDR2 FQNEAQ (reference sequence). The CDR3 is made up of 18 amino acids.